The TCR beta chain under discussion was sequenced for a study of T cells in Graves' hyperthyroidism and ophthalmopathy. The authors took PBMCs from roughly 10 ml fresh peripheral blood. RNA transcripts served as the template for amplifying TCR beta CDR3 regions. First-round RT-PCR with HTBI primers amplified the TCR CDR3 region. TCRdb itself ran the multiplex PCR reads through MiXCR, one entry per CDR3 protein. Here the sample spans 490,000 or so distinct CDR3 sequences, around 16% being singletons. The sequenced material came from blood. The clonotype comes from a woman in her twenties or thirties with Graves' ophthalmopathy.

CDR3 in amino acids: CASLGTRFEQFF. The CDR3 coding sequence is TGTGCCAGCCTCGGGACTAGGTTTGAGCAGTTCTTC. This chain links TRBV7-9 with TRBJ2-1; 8 bases map to TRBD2. CDR1 and CDR2 from the germline V gene are SEHNR and FQNEAQ (reference sequence). V lost 8 bases to trimming and J lost 9 bases; unmatched junction nucleotides: 6. This CDR3 is built from 12 residues. The entire variable domain, with the rest obtained from reference TRBV7-9 and TRBJ2-1, is as follows: DTGVSQNPRHKITKRGQNVTFRCDPISEHNRLYWYRQTLGQGPEFLTYFQNEAQLEKSRLLSDRFSAERPKGSFSTLEIQRTEQGDSAMYLCASLGTRFEQFFGPGTRLTVL.